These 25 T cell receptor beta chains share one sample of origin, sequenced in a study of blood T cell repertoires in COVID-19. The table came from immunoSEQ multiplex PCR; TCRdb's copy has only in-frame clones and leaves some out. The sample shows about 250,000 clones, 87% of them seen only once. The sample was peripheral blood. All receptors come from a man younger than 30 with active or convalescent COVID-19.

The DNA for the CDR3 is TGTGCCAGCAGCCCGATCCCACTAGCGGGAGGGCGTAGTGAGCAGTTCTTC. Translating it yields CASSPIPLAGGRSEQFF. This chain links TRBV7-2 with TRBJ2-1; 13 nucleotides agree with TRBD2. The CDR3 is made up of 17 amino acids. The V segment lost 5 bases and the J segment 9 bases; nucleotides outside the gene matches: 13. Germline V gene sequence: CDR1 SGHTA, CDR2 FQGNSA.

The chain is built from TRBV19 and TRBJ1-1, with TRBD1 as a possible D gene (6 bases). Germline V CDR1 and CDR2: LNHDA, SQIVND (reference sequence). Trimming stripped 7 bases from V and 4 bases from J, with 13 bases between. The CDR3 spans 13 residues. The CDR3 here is CASKQGLGTEAFF. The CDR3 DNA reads TGTGCCAGTAAACAGGGATTGGGCACTGAAGCTTTCTTT.

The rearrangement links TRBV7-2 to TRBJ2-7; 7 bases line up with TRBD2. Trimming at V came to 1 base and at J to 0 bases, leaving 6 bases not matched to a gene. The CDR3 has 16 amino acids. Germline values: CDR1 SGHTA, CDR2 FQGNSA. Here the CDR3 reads CASSLVRGLSSYEQYF. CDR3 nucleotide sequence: TGTGCCAGCAGCTTAGTCCGGGGACTAAGCTCCTACGAGCAGTACTTC.

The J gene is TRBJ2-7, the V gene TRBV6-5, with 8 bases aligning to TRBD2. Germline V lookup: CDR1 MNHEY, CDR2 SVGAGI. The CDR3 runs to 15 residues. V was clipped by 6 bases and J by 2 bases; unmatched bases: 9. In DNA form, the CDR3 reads TGTGCCAGCAGCCGACCCGGGACTAGGACCTACGAGCAGTACTTC. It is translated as CASSRPGTRTYEQYF.

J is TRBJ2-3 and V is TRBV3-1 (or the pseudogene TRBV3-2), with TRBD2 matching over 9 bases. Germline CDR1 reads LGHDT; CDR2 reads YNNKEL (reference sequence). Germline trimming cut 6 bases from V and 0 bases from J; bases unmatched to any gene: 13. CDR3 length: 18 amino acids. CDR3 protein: CASRSLAGRSSSTDTQYF. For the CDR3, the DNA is TGTGCCAGCAGGTCTCTAGCGGGGCGTTCGTCTAGCACAGATACGCAGTATTTT.

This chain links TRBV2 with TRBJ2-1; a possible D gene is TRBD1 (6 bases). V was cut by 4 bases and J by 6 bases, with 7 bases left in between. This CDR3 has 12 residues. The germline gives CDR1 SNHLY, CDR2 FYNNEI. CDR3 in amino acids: CASSVDSNEQFF. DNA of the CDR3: TGTGCCAGCAGTGTGGACAGCAATGAGCAGTTCTTC.

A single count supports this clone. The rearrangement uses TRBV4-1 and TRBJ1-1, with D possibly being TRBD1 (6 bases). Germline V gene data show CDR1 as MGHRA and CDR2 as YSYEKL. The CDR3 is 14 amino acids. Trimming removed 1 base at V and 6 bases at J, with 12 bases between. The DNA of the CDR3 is TGCGCCAGCAGCCAAGTTGAGGGGGTAGCTGAAGCTTTCTTT. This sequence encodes CASSQVEGVAEAFF.

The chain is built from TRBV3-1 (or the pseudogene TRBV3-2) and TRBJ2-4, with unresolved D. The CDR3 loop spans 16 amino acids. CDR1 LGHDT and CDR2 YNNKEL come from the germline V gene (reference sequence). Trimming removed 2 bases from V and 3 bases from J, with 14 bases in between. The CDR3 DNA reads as TGTGCCAGCAGCCAACGTGTCGATACAGTCAAAAACATTCAGTACTTC. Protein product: CASSQRVDTVKNIQYF.

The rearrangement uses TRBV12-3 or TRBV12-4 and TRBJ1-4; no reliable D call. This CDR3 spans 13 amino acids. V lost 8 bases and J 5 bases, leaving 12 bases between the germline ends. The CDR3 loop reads CASRFTANEKLFF. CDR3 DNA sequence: TGTGCCAGCCGCTTCACAGCAAATGAAAAACTGTTTTTT.

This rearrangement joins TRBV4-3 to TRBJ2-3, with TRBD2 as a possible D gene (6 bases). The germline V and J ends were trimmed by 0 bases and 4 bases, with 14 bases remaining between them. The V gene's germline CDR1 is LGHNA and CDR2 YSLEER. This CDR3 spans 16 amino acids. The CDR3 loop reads CASSQDWGESSDTQYF. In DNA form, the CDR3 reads TGCGCCAGCAGCCAAGATTGGGGGGAATCTTCAGATACGCAGTATTTT.

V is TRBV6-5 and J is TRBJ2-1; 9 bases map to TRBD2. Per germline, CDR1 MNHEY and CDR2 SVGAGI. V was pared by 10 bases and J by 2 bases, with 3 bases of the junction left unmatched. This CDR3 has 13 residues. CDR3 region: CATQRGAYNEQFF. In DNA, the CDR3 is TGTGCCACCCAGCGGGGGGCCTACAATGAGCAGTTCTTC.

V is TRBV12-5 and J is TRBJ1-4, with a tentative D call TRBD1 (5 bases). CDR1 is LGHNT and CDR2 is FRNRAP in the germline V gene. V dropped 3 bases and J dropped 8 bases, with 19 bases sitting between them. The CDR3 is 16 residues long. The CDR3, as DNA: TGTGCTAGTGGTTTAACAGGACCTACCCATTTCGAAAAACTGTTTTTT. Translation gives CASGLTGPTHFEKLFF.

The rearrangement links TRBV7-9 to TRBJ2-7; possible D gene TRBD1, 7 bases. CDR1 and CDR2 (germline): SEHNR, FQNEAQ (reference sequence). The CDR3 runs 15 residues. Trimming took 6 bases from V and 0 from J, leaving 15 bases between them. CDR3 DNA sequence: TGTGCCAGCAGAGCAAGGGGGGACAGCTCCTACGAGCAGTACTTC. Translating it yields CASRARGDSSYEQYF.

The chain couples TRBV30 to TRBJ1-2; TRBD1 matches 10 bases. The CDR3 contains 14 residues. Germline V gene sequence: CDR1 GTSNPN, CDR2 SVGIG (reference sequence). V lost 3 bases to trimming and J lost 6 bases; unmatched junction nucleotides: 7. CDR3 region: CAWSYRDRGNGYTF. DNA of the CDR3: TGTGCCTGGAGCTACCGGGACAGGGGTAATGGCTACACCTTC.

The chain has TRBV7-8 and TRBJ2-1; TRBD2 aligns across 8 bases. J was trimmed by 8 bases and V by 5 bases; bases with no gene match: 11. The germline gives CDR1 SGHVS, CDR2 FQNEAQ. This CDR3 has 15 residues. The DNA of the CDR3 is TGTGCCAGCAGCCTCGGGGGGGCCTCGTACCATGAGCAGTTCTTC. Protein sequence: CASSLGGASYHEQFF. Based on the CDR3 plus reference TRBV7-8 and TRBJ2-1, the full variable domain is GAGVSQSPRYKVAKRGQDVALRCDPISGHVSLFWYQQALGQGPEFLTYFQNEAQLDKSGLPSDRFFAERPEGSVSTLKIQRTQQEDSAVYLCASSLGGASYHEQFFGPGTRLTVL.

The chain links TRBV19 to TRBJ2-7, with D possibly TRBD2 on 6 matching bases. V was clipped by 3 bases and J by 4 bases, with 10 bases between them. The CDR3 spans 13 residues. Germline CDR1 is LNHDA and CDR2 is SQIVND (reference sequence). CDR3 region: CASSIGSGYEQYF. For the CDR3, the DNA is TGTGCCAGTAGTATTGGTAGCGGATACGAGCAGTACTTC.

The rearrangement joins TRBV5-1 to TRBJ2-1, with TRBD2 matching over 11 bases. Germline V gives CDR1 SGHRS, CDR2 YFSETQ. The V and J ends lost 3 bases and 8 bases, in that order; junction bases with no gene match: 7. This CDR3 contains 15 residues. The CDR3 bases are TGCGCCAGCAGCTACGTAGCGGGAGGGCCGGATGAGCAGTTCTTC. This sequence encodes CASSYVAGGPDEQFF.

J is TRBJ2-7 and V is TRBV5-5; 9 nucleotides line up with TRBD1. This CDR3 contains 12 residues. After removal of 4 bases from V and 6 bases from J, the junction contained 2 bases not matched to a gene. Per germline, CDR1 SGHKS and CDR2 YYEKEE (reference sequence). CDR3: CASSVTGGEQYF. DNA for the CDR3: TGTGCCAGCAGCGTGACAGGGGGCGAGCAGTACTTC.

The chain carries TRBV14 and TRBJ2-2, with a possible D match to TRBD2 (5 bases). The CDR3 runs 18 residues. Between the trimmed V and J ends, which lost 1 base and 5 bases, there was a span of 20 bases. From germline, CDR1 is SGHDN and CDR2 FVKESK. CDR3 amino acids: CASSQALFGTSGTGELFF. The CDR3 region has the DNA TGTGCCAGCAGCCAAGCTTTATTCGGCACCTCGGGGACCGGGGAGCTGTTTTTT.

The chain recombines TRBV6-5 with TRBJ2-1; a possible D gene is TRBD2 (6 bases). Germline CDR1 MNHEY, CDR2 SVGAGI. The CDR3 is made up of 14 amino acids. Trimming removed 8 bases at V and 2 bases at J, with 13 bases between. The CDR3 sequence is CASEGRSPYNEQFF. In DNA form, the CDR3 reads TGTGCCAGCGAGGGGAGGTCACCCTACAATGAGCAGTTCTTC.

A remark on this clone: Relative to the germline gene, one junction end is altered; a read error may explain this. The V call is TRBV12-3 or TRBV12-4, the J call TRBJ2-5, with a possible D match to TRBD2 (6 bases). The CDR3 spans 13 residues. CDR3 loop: CASSQGSINGEDF. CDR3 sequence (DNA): TGTGCCAGCAGCCAAGGGTCCATAAATGGGGAGGACTTC.

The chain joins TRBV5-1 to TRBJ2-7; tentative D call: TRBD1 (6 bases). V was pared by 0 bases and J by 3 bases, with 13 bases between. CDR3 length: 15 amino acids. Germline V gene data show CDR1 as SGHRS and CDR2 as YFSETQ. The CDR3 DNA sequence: TGCGCCAGCAGCTTGGGTCCAGGGGAGATCTACGAGCAGTACTTC. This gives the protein CASSLGPGEIYEQYF.

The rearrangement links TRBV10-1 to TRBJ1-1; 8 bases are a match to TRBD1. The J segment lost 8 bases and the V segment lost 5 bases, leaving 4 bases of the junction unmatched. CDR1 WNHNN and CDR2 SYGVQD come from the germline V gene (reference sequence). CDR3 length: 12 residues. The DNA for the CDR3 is TGCGCCAGCAGTCCAGGGGGCTACGAAGCTTTCTTT. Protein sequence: CASSPGGYEAFF.

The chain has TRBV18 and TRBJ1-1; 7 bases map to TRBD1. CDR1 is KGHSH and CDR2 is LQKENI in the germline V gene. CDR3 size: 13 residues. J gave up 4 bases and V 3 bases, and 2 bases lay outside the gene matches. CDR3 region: CASSPRQGTEAFF. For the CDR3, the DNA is TGTGCCAGCTCACCGCGACAGGGCACTGAAGCTTTCTTT.

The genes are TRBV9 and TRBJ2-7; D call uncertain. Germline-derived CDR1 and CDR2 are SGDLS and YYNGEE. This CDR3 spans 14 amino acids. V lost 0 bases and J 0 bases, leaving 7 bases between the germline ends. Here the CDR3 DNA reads TGTGCCAGCAGCGTAGTTGAGTACTCCTACGAGCAGTACTTC. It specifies CASSVVEYSYEQYF.